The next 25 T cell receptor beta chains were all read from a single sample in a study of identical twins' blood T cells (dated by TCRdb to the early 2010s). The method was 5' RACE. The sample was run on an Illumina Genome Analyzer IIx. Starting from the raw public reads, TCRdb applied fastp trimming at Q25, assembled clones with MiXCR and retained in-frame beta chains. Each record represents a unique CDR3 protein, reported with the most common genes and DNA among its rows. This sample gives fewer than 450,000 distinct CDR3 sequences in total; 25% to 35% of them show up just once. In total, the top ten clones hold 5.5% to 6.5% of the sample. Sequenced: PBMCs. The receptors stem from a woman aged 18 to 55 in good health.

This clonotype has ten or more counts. CDR3 residues: CSVVDSGRSIYEQYF. In DNA form, the CDR3 reads TGCAGCGTTGTGGATAGCGGGAGATCTATCTACGAGCAGTACTTC. The rearrangement uses TRBV29-1 and TRBJ2-7, with 9 nucleotides matching TRBD2. The CDR3 length is 15 residues. CDR1 and CDR2 from the germline V gene are SQVTM and ANQGSEA. V shed 4 bases and J 3 bases; nucleotides not matched to a gene: 10.

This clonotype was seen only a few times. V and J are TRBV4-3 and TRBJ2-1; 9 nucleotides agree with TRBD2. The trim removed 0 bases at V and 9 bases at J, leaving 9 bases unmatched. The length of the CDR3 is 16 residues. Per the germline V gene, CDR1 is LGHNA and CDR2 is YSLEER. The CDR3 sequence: CASSQDLGGRAGEQFF. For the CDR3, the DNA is TGCGCCAGCAGCCAAGATTTGGGCGGGAGGGCCGGTGAGCAGTTCTTC.

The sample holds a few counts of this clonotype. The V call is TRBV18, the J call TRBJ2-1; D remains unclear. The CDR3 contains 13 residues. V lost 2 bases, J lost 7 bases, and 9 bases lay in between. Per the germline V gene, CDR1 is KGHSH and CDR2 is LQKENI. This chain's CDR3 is CASSPVPVNEQFF. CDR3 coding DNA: TGTGCCAGCTCACCAGTCCCGGTGAATGAGCAGTTCTTC.

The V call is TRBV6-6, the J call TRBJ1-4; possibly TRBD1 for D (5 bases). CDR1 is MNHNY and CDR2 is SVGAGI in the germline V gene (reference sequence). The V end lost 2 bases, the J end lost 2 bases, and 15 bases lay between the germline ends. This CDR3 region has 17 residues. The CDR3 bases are TGTGCCAGCAGTTACCCGGACGCTGGGGCGACTAATGAAAAACTGTTTTTT. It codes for CASSYPDAGATNEKLFF.

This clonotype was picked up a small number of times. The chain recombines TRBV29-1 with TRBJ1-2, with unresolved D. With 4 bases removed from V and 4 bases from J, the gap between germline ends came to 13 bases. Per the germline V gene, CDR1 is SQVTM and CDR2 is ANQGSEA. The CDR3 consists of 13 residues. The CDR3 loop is CSVAGIGPYGYTF. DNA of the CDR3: TGCAGCGTTGCCGGTATAGGGCCCTATGGCTACACCTTC.

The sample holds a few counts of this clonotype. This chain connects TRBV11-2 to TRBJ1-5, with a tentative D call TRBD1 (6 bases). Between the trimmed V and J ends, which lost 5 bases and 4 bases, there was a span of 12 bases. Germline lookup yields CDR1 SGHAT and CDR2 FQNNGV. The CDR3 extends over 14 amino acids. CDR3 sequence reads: CASSRNGQNQPQHF. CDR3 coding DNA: TGTGCCAGCAGCCGAAACGGACAGAATCAGCCCCAGCATTTT.

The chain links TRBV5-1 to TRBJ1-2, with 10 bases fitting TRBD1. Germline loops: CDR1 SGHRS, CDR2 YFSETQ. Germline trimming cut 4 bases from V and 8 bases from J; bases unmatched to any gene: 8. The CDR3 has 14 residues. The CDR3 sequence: CASSGDRGIYGYTF. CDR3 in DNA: TGCGCCAGCAGCGGGGACAGGGGTATCTACGGCTACACCTTC.

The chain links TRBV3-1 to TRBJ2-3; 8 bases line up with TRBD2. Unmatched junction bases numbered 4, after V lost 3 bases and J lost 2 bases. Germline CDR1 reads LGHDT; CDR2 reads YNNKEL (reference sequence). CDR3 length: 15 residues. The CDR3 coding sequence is TGTGCCAGCAGCCAGGGGACTAGACTCACAGATACGCAGTATTTT. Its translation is CASSQGTRLTDTQYF.

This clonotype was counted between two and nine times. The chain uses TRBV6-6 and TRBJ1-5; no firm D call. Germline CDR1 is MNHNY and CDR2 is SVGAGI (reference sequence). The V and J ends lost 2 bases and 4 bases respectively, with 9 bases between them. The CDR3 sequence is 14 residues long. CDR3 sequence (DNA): TGTGCCAGCAGTTACCGGGCCGATAATCAGCCCCAGCATTTT. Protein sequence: CASSYRADNQPQHF.

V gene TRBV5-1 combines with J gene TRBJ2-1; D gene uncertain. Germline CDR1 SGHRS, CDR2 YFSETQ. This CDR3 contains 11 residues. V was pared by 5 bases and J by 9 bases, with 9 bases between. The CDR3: CASSSMGEQFF. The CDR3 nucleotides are TGCGCCAGCAGTAGTATGGGTGAGCAGTTCTTC.

CDR3 bases: TGTGCCAGCAGCCTTCCCCCCGGTGAACTCTCTGGAAACACCATATATTTT. Translation gives CASSLPPGELSGNTIYF. The gene calls are TRBV7-9 and TRBJ1-3; D uncertain. The CDR3 spans 17 residues. Germline V gene lookup returns CDR1 SEHNR and CDR2 FQNEAQ (reference sequence). The V gene lost 5 bases and the J gene lost 0 bases, with 17 bases spanning the gap.

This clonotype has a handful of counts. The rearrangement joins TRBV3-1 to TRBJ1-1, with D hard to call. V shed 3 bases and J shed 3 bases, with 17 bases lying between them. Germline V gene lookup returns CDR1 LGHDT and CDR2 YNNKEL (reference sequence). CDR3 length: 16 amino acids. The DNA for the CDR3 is TGTGCCAGCAGCCAGCTAGACCGCAGGACCTACACTGAAGCTTTCTTT. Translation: CASSQLDRRTYTEAFF.

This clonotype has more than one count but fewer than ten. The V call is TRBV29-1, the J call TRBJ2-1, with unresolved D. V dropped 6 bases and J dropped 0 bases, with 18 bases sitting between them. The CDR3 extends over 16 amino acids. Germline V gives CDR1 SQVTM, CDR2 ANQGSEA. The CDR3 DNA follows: TGCAGCGTAGTCCCCTACAGTGCCCGCTCCTACAATGAGCAGTTCTTC. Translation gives CSVVPYSARSYNEQFF.

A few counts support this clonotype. DNA for the CDR3: TGTGCCAGCAGCGGTACAGTAGACGGGAACACCGGGGAGCTGTTTTTT. It codes for CASSGTVDGNTGELFF. The V gene is TRBV11-2, the J gene TRBJ2-2; the D is unclear. V dropped 5 bases and J dropped 1 base, with 14 bases sitting between them. The CDR3 runs to 16 residues. In germline, CDR1 is SGHAT, CDR2 FQNNGV. Looking up the rest from reference TRBV11-2 and TRBJ2-2 gives the full variable domain: EAGVAQSPRYKIIEKRQSVAFWCNPISGHATLYWYQQILGQGPKLLIQFQNNGVVDDSQLPKDRFSAERLKGVDSTLKIQPAKLEDSAVYLCASSGTVDGNTGELFFGEGSRLTVL.

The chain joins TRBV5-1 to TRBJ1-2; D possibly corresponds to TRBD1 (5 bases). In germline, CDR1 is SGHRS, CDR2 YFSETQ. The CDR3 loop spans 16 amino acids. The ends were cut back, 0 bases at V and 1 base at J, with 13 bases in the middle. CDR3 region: CASSLAPDIDNYGYTF. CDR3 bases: TGCGCCAGCAGCTTGGCCCCGGACATTGATAACTATGGCTACACCTTC. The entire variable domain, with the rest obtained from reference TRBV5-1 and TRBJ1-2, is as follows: KAGVTQTPRYLIKTRGQQVTLSCSPISGHRSVSWYQQTPGQGLQFLFEYFSETQRNKGNFPGRFSGRQFSNSRSEMNVSTLELGDSALYLCASSLAPDIDNYGYTFGSGTRLTVV.

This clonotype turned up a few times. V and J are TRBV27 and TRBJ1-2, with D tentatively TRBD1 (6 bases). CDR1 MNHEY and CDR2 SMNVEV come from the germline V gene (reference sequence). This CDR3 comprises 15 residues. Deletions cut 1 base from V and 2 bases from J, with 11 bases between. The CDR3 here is CASSLFGRGNYGYTF. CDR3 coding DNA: TGTGCCAGCAGTTTATTCGGCAGGGGAAACTATGGCTACACCTTC.

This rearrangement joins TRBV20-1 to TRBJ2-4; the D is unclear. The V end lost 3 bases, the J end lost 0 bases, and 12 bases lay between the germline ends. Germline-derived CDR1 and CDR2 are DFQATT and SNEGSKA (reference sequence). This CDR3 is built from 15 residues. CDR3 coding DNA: TGCAGTGCTAGTTCAGGCTCTCTAGCCAAAAACATTCAGTACTTC. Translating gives CSASSGSLAKNIQYF.

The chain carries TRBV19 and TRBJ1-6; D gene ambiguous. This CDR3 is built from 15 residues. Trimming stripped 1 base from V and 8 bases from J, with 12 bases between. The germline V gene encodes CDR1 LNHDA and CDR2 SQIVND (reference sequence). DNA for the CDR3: TGTGCCAGTAGTATAGCCCGAAGAAGAGATTCACCCCTCCACTTT. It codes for CASSIARRRDSPLHF.

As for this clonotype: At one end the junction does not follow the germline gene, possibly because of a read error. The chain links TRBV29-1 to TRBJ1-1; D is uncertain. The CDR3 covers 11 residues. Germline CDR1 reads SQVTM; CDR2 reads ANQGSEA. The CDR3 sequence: CSVESGTVAFF. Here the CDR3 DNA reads TGCAGCGTTGAATCGGGCACTGTAGCTTTCTTT.

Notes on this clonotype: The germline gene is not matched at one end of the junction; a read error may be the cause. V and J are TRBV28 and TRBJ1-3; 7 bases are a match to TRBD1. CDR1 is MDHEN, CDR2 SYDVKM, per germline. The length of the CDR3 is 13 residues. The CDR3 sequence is CASSSQGGNTVYF. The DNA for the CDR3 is TGTGCCAGCAGTTCCCAGGGGGGAAACACCGTATATTTT.

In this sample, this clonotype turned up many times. The CDR3 is CASSRDRANYGYTF. CDR3 in DNA: TGTGCCAGCAGCCGAGACAGAGCTAACTATGGCTACACCTTC. The chain is built from TRBV3-1 and TRBJ1-2; D is perhaps TRBD1 (5 bases). V was cut by 4 bases and J by 0 bases, with 9 bases left in between. Germline V gene sequence: CDR1 LGHDT, CDR2 YNNKEL (reference sequence). The CDR3 spans 14 residues. The whole variable domain, filled in from reference TRBV3-1 and TRBJ1-2, reads DTAVSQTPKYLVTQMGNDKSIKCEQNLGHDTMYWYKQDSKKFLKIMFSYNNKELIINETVPNRFSPKSPDKAHLNLHINSLELGDSAVYFCASSRDRANYGYTFGSGTRLTVV.

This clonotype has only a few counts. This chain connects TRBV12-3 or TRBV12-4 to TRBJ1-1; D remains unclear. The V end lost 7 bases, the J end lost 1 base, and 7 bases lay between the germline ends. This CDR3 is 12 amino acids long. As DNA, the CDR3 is TGTGCCAGCACCCCCACGAACACTGAAGCTTTCTTT. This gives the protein CASTPTNTEAFF.

The chain's CDR3 is CSASMDNDNQPQHF. CDR3 sequence (DNA): TGCAGTGCTAGCATGGACAACGACAATCAGCCCCAGCATTTT. This chain connects TRBV20-1 to TRBJ1-5, with D possibly TRBD1 on 5 matching bases. Germline CDR1 is DFQATT and CDR2 is SNEGSKA (reference sequence). The CDR3 extends over 14 amino acids. V was shortened by 3 bases and J by 3 bases, with 12 bases between the two germline ends.

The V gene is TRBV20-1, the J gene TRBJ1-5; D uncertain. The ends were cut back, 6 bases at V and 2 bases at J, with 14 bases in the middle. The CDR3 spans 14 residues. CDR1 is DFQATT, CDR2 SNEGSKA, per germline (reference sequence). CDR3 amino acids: CSALRDSGNQPQHF. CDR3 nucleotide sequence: TGCAGTGCGTTAAGGGATTCGGGCAATCAGCCCCAGCATTTT.

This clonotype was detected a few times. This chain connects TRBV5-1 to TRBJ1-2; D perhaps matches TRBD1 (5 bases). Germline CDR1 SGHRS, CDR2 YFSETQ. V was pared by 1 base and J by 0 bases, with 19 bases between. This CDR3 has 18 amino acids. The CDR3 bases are TGCGCCAGCAGCTTGACTTTCCTTAGTAGGGGACCTAACTATGGCTACACCTTC. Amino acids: CASSLTFLSRGPNYGYTF.